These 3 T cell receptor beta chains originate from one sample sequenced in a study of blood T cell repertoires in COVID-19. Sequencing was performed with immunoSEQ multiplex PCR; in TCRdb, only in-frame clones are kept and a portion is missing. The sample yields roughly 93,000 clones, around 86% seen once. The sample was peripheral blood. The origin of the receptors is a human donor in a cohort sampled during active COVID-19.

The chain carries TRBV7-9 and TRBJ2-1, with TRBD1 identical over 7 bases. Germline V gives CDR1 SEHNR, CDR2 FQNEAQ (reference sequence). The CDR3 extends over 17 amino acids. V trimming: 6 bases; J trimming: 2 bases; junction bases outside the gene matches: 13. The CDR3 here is CASSSPQGDSPYNEQFF. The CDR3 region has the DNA TGTGCCAGCAGTTCACCCCAGGGGGACAGTCCCTACAATGAGCAGTTCTTC.

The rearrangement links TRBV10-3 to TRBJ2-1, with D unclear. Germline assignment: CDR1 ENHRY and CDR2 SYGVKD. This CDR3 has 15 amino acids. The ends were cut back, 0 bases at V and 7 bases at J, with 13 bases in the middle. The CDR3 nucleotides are TGTGCCATCAGTGAGTCGAGCCCTAGTGAGAATGAGCAGTTCTTC. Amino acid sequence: CAISESSPSENEQFF.

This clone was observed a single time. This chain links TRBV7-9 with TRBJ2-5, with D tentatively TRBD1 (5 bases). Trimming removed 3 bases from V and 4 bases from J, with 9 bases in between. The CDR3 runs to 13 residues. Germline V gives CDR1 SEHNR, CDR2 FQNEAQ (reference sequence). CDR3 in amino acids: CASSFQGGETQYF. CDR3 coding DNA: TGTGCCAGCAGCTTCCAGGGTGGAGAGACCCAGTACTTC.